These 3 T cell receptor beta chains came from one sample sequenced in a study of T cells in Graves' hyperthyroidism and ophthalmopathy. TCR beta CDR3 region amplification was performed from RNA transcripts. During a first-round RT-PCR of the TCR CDR3, the HTBI primer set was used. TCRdb used MiXCR to reprocess the multiplex PCR reads, holding one entry per CDR3 protein. The sample includes more than 600,000 distinct CDR3 sequences, over 15% of them seen just once. Sequenced: blood. These receptors were collected from a man aged 18 to 35 with Graves' hyperthyroidism.

This clonotype was recorded at least ten times. The chain employs TRBV18 and TRBJ2-5; D gene uncertain. Trimming pared 2 bases from V and 5 bases from J, leaving 6 bases between. Germline CDR1 and CDR2: KGHSH and LQKENI. This CDR3 contains 12 residues. The CDR3 bases are TGTGCCAGCTCACCAGCTACGGAGACCCAGTACTTC. Translated: CASSPATETQYF.

V and J are TRBV7-9 and TRBJ2-1, with 7 positions matching TRBD1. The junction had 7 bases not matched to a gene; V was cut back by 5 bases and J by 0 bases. From germline, CDR1 is SEHNR and CDR2 FQNEAQ (reference sequence). CDR3 length: 16 amino acids. CDR3 sequence reads: CASSNRGPSSYNEQFF. In DNA form, the CDR3 reads TGTGCCAGCAGCAACAGGGGCCCTAGCTCCTACAATGAGCAGTTCTTC.

This clonotype appeared many times. The chain recombines TRBV29-1 with TRBJ1-2; 7 nucleotides agree with TRBD1. Germline CDR1 and CDR2: SQVTM and ANQGSEA. The CDR3 extends over 12 amino acids. V dropped 5 bases and J dropped 8; count of bases not matched to a gene: 8. The DNA of the CDR3 is TGCAGCGTTAGCGACAGGGAGGGAGGCTACACCTTC. Translating gives CSVSDREGGYTF. Drawing the rest from reference TRBV29-1 and TRBJ1-2, the complete variable domain is SAVISQKPSRDICQRGTSLTIQCQVDSQVTMMFWYRQQPGQSLTLIATANQGSEATYESGFVIDKFPISRPNLTFSTLTVSNMSPEDSSIYLCSVSDREGGYTFGSGTRLTVV.